The 25 T cell receptor beta chains below were found in one sample sequenced in a study of blood T cell repertoires in COVID-19. The table came from immunoSEQ multiplex PCR; TCRdb's copy has only in-frame clones and leaves some out. The top ten clones hold 1.5% to 2% of a sample with 250,000 to 400,000 clones, roughly 88% of them seen once. Sequencing input: peripheral blood. The receptors shown here come from a woman in her 30s with COVID-19, enrolled during active disease.

V usage is TRBV7-2 and J usage is TRBJ2-1; D is unclear. From germline, CDR1 is SGHTA and CDR2 FQGNSA. Trimming stripped 4 bases from V and 1 base from J, with 5 bases between. The CDR3 totals 13 residues. The CDR3 bases are TGTGCCAGCAGCTACAATTCCTACAATGAGCAGTTCTTC. The encoded protein is CASSYNSYNEQFF.

This chain connects TRBV6-6 to TRBJ2-1; D possibly corresponds to TRBD2 (5 bases). Germline-derived CDR1 and CDR2 are MNHNY and SVGAGI (reference sequence). V was shortened by 5 bases and J by 0 bases, with 29 bases between the two germline ends. The length of the CDR3 is 21 residues. The DNA for the CDR3 is TGTGCCAGCAGTCTTACAAATCAGACTATTATTAATCCTCTCTCCTACAATGAGCAGTTCTTC. This gives the protein CASSLTNQTIINPLSYNEQFF.

The CDR3 DNA follows: TGTGCCAGCAGTATAAGACAGGGTGTTGGCTACACCTTC. This encodes CASSIRQGVGYTF. The rearrangement joins TRBV6-5 to TRBJ1-2; the match to TRBD1 covers 7 bases. The V gene end was trimmed by 5 bases and the J gene end by 7 bases; junction bases not matched to a gene: 7. This CDR3 contains 13 residues. Germline V lookup: CDR1 MNHEY, CDR2 SVGAGI.

The chain employs TRBV25-1 and TRBJ1-1; 8 bases fit TRBD1. V shed 3 bases, J shed 4 bases, and the junction held 10 bases outside the gene matches. Germline-derived CDR1 and CDR2 are MGHDK and SYGVNS. The CDR3 has 16 amino acids. In DNA form, the CDR3 reads TGTGCCAGCAGTGATTCACGGACAGGGCGGGCCACTGAAGCTTTCTTT. Translation gives CASSDSRTGRATEAFF.

The chain couples TRBV19 to TRBJ1-1; tentative D call: TRBD1 (5 bases). The CDR3 covers 12 residues. The germline gives CDR1 LNHDA, CDR2 SQIVND (reference sequence). Trimming removed 2 bases from V and 11 bases from J, with 12 bases in between. The CDR3 DNA sequence: TGTGCCAGTAGTATAATGGGGCCGGCGGCTTTCTTT. It encodes CASSIMGPAAFF.

V and J are TRBV18 and TRBJ2-4; 7 nucleotides match TRBD1. Germline V lookup: CDR1 KGHSH, CDR2 LQKENI. V was pared by 3 bases and J by 4 bases, with 6 bases of the junction left unmatched. The CDR3 runs to 15 residues. CDR3 protein: CASSPRQGGKNIQYF. DNA of the CDR3: TGTGCCAGCTCACCGCGACAGGGCGGTAAAAACATTCAGTACTTC.

The chain combines TRBV28 with TRBJ2-2, with 16 bases aligning to TRBD2. After removal of 2 bases from V and 0 bases from J, the junction contained 6 bases not matched to a gene. This CDR3 spans 20 amino acids. CDR1 and CDR2 from the germline V gene are MDHEN and SYDVKM. The CDR3 is CASSLGTSGGARANTGELFF. CDR3 nucleotide sequence: TGTGCCAGCAGTTTAGGGACTAGCGGGGGGGCTAGGGCGAACACCGGGGAGCTGTTTTTT.

The V and J genes are TRBV28 and TRBJ1-2; D ambiguous. The CDR3 is 12 residues long. The V end was cut by 5 bases, the J end by 2 bases, with 6 bases between. The V gene's germline CDR1 is MDHEN and CDR2 SYDVKM. CDR3 DNA sequence: TGTGCCAGCAGTCCGGGGAACTATGGCTACACCTTC. This codes for CASSPGNYGYTF.

This clone was seen once. The chain uses TRBV19 and TRBJ1-1; 7 bases agree with TRBD1. This CDR3 region has 14 residues. With V trimmed by 6 bases and J by 5 bases, 9 bases remained unmatched. Germline values: CDR1 LNHDA, CDR2 SQIVND (reference sequence). The CDR3 DNA reads TGTGCCAGTAGCCCGGGACAGAGAGGAACTGAAGCTTTCTTT. This gives the protein CASSPGQRGTEAFF.

V usage is TRBV19 and J usage is TRBJ2-1; TRBD2 matches at 10 bases. CDR3 length: 18 amino acids. Looked up from germline, CDR1 is LNHDA and CDR2 is SQIVND (reference sequence). V shed 3 bases, J shed 2 bases, and the junction held 10 bases outside the gene matches. CDR3 coding DNA: TGTGCCAGTAGTATCCAGCGGGGGGGCCGGGGTACCTACAATGAGCAGTTCTTC. It yields the protein CASSIQRGGRGTYNEQFF.

J is TRBJ1-1 and V is TRBV29-1; no clear D gene. Germline V gives CDR1 SQVTM, CDR2 ANQGSEA. The CDR3 has 14 amino acids. The V end was cut by 5 bases, the J end by 1 base, with 14 bases between. The CDR3 protein is CSVNPSRGNTEAFF. CDR3 DNA: TGCAGCGTTAACCCATCTCGGGGGAACACTGAAGCTTTCTTT.

The rearrangement joins TRBV7-2 to TRBJ1-3; weak D call: TRBD1 (6 bases). This CDR3 has 14 residues. Trimming took 5 bases from V and 1 from J, leaving 9 bases between them. The germline V gene has CDR1 SGHTA and CDR2 FQGNSA. CDR3 residues: CASSLGTSGNTIYF. The DNA for the CDR3 is TGTGCCAGCAGCCTAGGGACATCTGGAAACACCATATATTTT.

As to this clone: The identical CDR3 is also encoded by other nucleotide sequences in the sample. The chain joins TRBV12-3 or TRBV12-4 to TRBJ1-2; D not certain. CDR3 length: 13 amino acids. V dropped 2 bases and J dropped 2 bases, with 6 bases sitting between them. The CDR3 here is CASSLTGNYGYTF. In DNA form, the CDR3 reads TGTGCCAGCAGTTTAACGGGGAACTATGGCTACACCTTC.

V and J are TRBV9 and TRBJ1-2; D is unresolved. V was trimmed by 7 bases and J by 1 base, leaving 8 bases between them. This CDR3 region has 12 residues. Germline assignment: CDR1 SGDLS and CDR2 YYNGEE. The CDR3 DNA follows: TGTGCCAGCGCCGGGGTTAACTATGGCTACACCTTC. The encoded protein is CASAGVNYGYTF.

This chain connects TRBV20-1 to TRBJ2-1; TRBD2 is a possible D gene (5 bases). Germline V gives CDR1 DFQATT, CDR2 SNEGSKA (reference sequence). The germline V and J ends were trimmed by 3 bases and 4 bases, with 16 bases remaining between them. The CDR3 runs 15 residues. In DNA form, the CDR3 reads TGCAGTGCTAGTCAAGGTTTTACGGGGTACAATGAGCAGTTCTTC. Translating it yields CSASQGFTGYNEQFF.

With respect to this clone: Other DNA sequences of this sample code for an identical CDR3. The gene calls are TRBV5-1 and TRBJ1-1; D not resolved. V lost 0 bases, J lost 2 bases, and 5 bases lay in between. The V gene's germline CDR1 is SGHRS and CDR2 YFSETQ. This CDR3 contains 13 residues. The CDR3 reads CASSLGGNTEAFF. CDR3 DNA sequence: TGCGCCAGCAGCTTGGGAGGAAACACTGAAGCTTTCTTT.

The V and J genes are TRBV7-9 and TRBJ1-4, with D perhaps TRBD1 (5 bases). CDR1 is SEHNR and CDR2 is FQNEAQ in the germline V gene (reference sequence). CDR3 length: 15 residues. Trimming left V 3 bases short and J 2 bases short, with 10 bases between. The CDR3 DNA reads TGTGCCAGCAGCTTCCCACCAGGGACTAATGAAAAACTGTTTTTT. Amino acid sequence: CASSFPPGTNEKLFF.

The chain carries TRBV7-9 and TRBJ2-3; D is perhaps TRBD2 (6 bases). Per the germline V gene, CDR1 is SEHNR and CDR2 is FQNEAQ (reference sequence). CDR3 length: 15 amino acids. V was pared by 5 bases and J by 2 bases, with 14 bases between. CDR3 coding DNA: TGTGCCAGCAGCCCGTGGGGGGATGTCACAGATACGCAGTATTTT. Its translation: CASSPWGDVTDTQYF.

The chain is built from TRBV3-1 (or the pseudogene TRBV3-2) and TRBJ2-2; 9 positions match TRBD1. Trimming took 4 bases from V and 1 from J; bases not matched to a gene: 1. This CDR3 is built from 15 residues. Per germline, CDR1 LGHDT and CDR2 YNNKEL (reference sequence). CDR3 DNA: TGTGCCAGCAGCCGGGGACAGGGGAACACCGGGGAGCTGTTTTTT. Translated: CASSRGQGNTGELFF.

This clone was observed a few times. The rearrangement uses TRBV27 and TRBJ1-1; D remains unclear. V lost 5 bases, J lost 3 bases, and 10 bases lay in between. This CDR3 spans 13 amino acids. The germline gives CDR1 MNHEY, CDR2 SMNVEV (reference sequence). The CDR3 region is CASSPFQYTEAFF. The CDR3 nucleotides read TGTGCCAGCAGTCCCTTCCAGTACACTGAAGCTTTCTTT.

This sequence joins TRBV5-1 and TRBJ1-2; TRBD1 aligns across 9 bases. The CDR3 has 14 amino acids. Germline CDR1 is SGHRS and CDR2 is YFSETQ. The V and J ends lost 2 bases and 8 bases, in that order; junction bases with no gene match: 7. The CDR3 region is CASSFTGGGPGYTF. CDR3 bases: TGCGCCAGCAGCTTCACAGGGGGCGGTCCCGGCTACACCTTC.

This chain connects TRBV5-5 to TRBJ1-5; D is unclear. The CDR3 spans 13 residues. V lost 4 bases and J 6 bases, leaving 11 bases between the germline ends. Germline V gene sequence: CDR1 SGHKS, CDR2 YYEKEE (reference sequence). In nucleotides, the CDR3 is TGTGCCAGCAGCATCTCTCCTTCTCAGCCCCAGCATTTT. Amino acid sequence: CASSISPSQPQHF.

This sequence joins TRBV2 and TRBJ2-1; 7 bases are a match to TRBD1. CDR1 is SNHLY and CDR2 is FYNNEI in the germline V gene. This CDR3 contains 15 residues. The V and J ends lost 6 bases and 5 bases, in that order; junction bases with no gene match: 10. The CDR3 region is CASRLRDRQHNEQFF. The CDR3 DNA is TGTGCCAGCAGGCTCCGGGACAGACAACACAATGAGCAGTTCTTC.

The chain has TRBV19 and TRBJ2-3; 7 nucleotides align to TRBD2. V lost 9 bases and J lost 0; bases outside the gene matches: 6. The CDR3 spans 14 residues. Germline lookup yields CDR1 LNHDA and CDR2 SQIVND (reference sequence). The CDR3 spells CASFSGSSTDTQYF. In DNA, the CDR3 is TGTGCCAGCTTTAGCGGGTCCAGCACAGATACGCAGTATTTT.

The rearrangement links TRBV18 to TRBJ1-5; 8 bases fit TRBD1. The CDR3 length is 16 residues. Germline assignment: CDR1 KGHSH and CDR2 LQKENI. With V trimmed by 0 bases and J by 5 bases, 6 bases remained unmatched. In DNA form, the CDR3 reads TGTGCCAGCTCACCACCCGGACAGGGACAGTATCAGCCCCAGCATTTT. Amino acids: CASSPPGQGQYQPQHF.